What follows is one T cell receptor beta chain and its context. Its target is not known. The data derive from a study of beta chain features in type 1 diabetes. Overall study context: The number of sorted cells examined across all samples was some 100 million.

This CDR3 region has 17 residues. CDR1 is GTSNPN, CDR2 SVGIG, per germline (reference sequence). With V trimmed by 4 bases and J by 7 bases, 14 bases remained unmatched. Study-wide points: PCR might show a preference for shorter templates, equally across patients and controls.

The study reverse transcribed the entire isolated RNA, so it sequenced expressed TCRB transcripts. TCRdb's copy holds only in-frame clones and misses some; the assay was immunoSEQ multiplex PCR. The table records some 410,000 clones, more than 9.5% of them present only once. The TCR sequence derives from a woman between 18 and 30 years old in good health. The specimen sequenced was naive CD4+ T cells from blood. This sequence joins TRBV30 and TRBJ2-3, with 13 bases that match TRBD2. CDR3 nucleotides: TGTGCCTGGAATCCATCGAGGACTAGCGGGAGTGGTAATACGCAGTATTTT. Translation gives CAWNPSRTSGSGNTQYF.